A single sample is the source of the 28 T cell receptor beta chains below, sequenced in a study of control samples from healthy donors and cancer patients. Generated by immunoSEQ multiplex PCR, the TCRdb table keeps only in-frame clones and is missing some. There are 64,000 or so clones in the sample; roughly nine tenths occur only once, and approximately 1.5% lies in the top ten. Sequencing was done on a sample of PBMCs. Receptors originate from a man between 35 and 55 years old with colorectal cancer.

CDR3 sequence: CASSFSGAGGNSPLHF. The CDR3 nucleotides are TGTGCCAGCAGCTTTTCAGGGGCCGGGGGTAATTCACCCCTCCACTTT. The chain recombines TRBV7-9 with TRBJ1-6; perhaps TRBD1 as D (6 bases). V was shortened by 3 bases and J by 6 bases, with 15 bases between the two germline ends. The CDR3 covers 16 residues. CDR1 is SEHNR, CDR2 FQNEAQ, per germline (reference sequence). The whole variable domain, remainder taken from reference TRBV7-9 and TRBJ1-6, is DTGVSQNPRHKITKRGQNVTFRCDPISEHNRLYWYRQTLGQGPEFLTYFQNEAQLEKSRLLSDRFSAERPKGSFSTLEIQRTEQGDSAMYLCASSFSGAGGNSPLHFGNGTRLTVT.

This rearrangement joins TRBV9 to TRBJ1-1; TRBD1 matches 9 bases. The germline CDR1 and CDR2 sequences are SGDLS and YYNGEE. This CDR3 region has 16 residues. The V segment lost 4 bases and the J segment 0 bases; nucleotides outside the gene matches: 7. The CDR3 protein is CASSSIGTGLNTEAFF. CDR3 nucleotide sequence: TGTGCCAGCAGCTCTATCGGGACAGGGCTGAACACTGAAGCTTTCTTT. Using reference TRBV9 and TRBJ1-1 for the parts outside the CDR3, the full variable domain is DSGVTQTPKHLITATGQRVTLRCSPRSGDLSVYWYQQSLDQGLQFLIQYYNGEERAKGNILERFSAQQFPDLHSELNLSSLELGDSALYFCASSSIGTGLNTEAFFGQGTRLTVV.

This chain links TRBV27 with TRBJ1-1; possible D gene TRBD1, 6 bases. Germline V gives CDR1 MNHEY, CDR2 SMNVEV (reference sequence). V was trimmed by 7 bases and J by 7 bases, leaving 19 bases between them. The CDR3 runs to 14 residues. The CDR3 DNA reads TGTGCCAGCACCACGACAGGAGCCCTTAGTGAAGCTTTCTTT. This translates into CASTTTGALSEAFF.

This rearrangement joins TRBV10-2 to TRBJ1-3, with TRBD1 matching 7 bases. CDR1 WSHSY and CDR2 SAAADI come from the germline V gene. The J segment lost 0 bases and the V segment lost 7 bases, leaving 9 bases of the junction unmatched. This CDR3 has 16 amino acids. CDR3 DNA: TGCGCCAGCATCCCGGGACAGAGTGGCTCTGGAAACACCATATATTTT. Residues: CASIPGQSGSGNTIYF.

This chain uses TRBV5-1 with TRBJ2-5; weak D call: TRBD2 (6 bases). Germline V gives CDR1 SGHRS, CDR2 YFSETQ. V lost 0 bases and J lost 2, with 14 bases in between. The CDR3 is 16 amino acids. CDR3 bases: TGCGCCAGCAGCTTGGCGGGTGGGGGGACTCAAGAGACCCAGTACTTC. Translated, it gives CASSLAGGGTQETQYF. Using reference TRBV5-1 and TRBJ2-5 for the parts outside the CDR3, the full variable domain is KAGVTQTPRYLIKTRGQQVTLSCSPISGHRSVSWYQQTPGQGLQFLFEYFSETQRNKGNFPGRFSGRQFSNSRSEMNVSTLELGDSALYLCASSLAGGGTQETQYFGPGTRLLVL.

V and J are TRBV25-1 and TRBJ1-1; D is unclear. Trimming took 5 bases from V and 1 from J, leaving 8 bases between them. CDR1 MGHDK and CDR2 SYGVNS come from the germline V gene. The CDR3 has 13 amino acids. CDR3 DNA: TGTGCCAGCAGTTCCCCCGGGAACACTGAAGCTTTCTTT. Translating gives CASSSPGNTEAFF.

The chain employs TRBV19 and TRBJ2-2; 8 bases are a match to TRBD1. This CDR3 comprises 16 residues. J lost 2 bases, V lost 7 bases, and 9 bases had no gene match. Looked up from germline, CDR1 is LNHDA and CDR2 is SQIVND (reference sequence). This CDR3 reads CASNLGTGSNTGELFF. CDR3 in DNA: TGTGCCAGTAACCTGGGGACAGGATCAAACACCGGGGAGCTGTTTTTT.

The chain combines TRBV20-1 with TRBJ1-5; D not certain. V was trimmed by 4 bases and J by 0 bases, leaving 7 bases between them. Germline values: CDR1 DFQATT, CDR2 SNEGSKA (reference sequence). The CDR3 runs 13 residues. CDR3 loop: CSANEYSNQPQHF. The CDR3 DNA follows: TGCAGTGCTAATGAATATAGCAATCAGCCCCAGCATTTT.

V gene TRBV29-1 combines with J gene TRBJ2-5; no definite D call. This CDR3 is 14 amino acids long. CDR1 SQVTM and CDR2 ANQGSEA come from the germline V gene. Trimming took off 2 bases at V and 7 bases at J, with 17 bases between the two ends. CDR3 protein: CSVESPALSPTQYF. The CDR3 DNA is TGCAGCGTTGAATCGCCCGCGTTAAGCCCGACCCAGTACTTC.

V and J are TRBV11-2 and TRBJ2-3, with 8 bases that match TRBD2. Germline V gene data show CDR1 as SGHAT and CDR2 as FQNNGV. The CDR3 loop spans 18 amino acids. The V segment lost 2 bases and the J segment 4 bases; nucleotides outside the gene matches: 14. CDR3 protein: CASSLNYQAGGASDTQYF. CDR3 DNA: TGTGCCAGCAGCTTAAATTATCAGGCCGGGGGGGCGTCAGATACGCAGTATTTT.

The CDR3 region is CASSVQGVNTEAFF. The DNA for the CDR3 is TGTGCCAGTAGTGTCCAGGGTGTAAACACTGAAGCTTTCTTT. The chain employs TRBV19 and TRBJ1-1, with D possibly being TRBD1 (5 bases). The CDR3 runs to 14 residues. Looked up from germline, CDR1 is LNHDA and CDR2 is SQIVND (reference sequence). Trimming cost V 5 bases and J 2 bases, with 12 bases left between them.

This rearrangement joins TRBV7-9 to TRBJ1-5; the match to TRBD1 covers 7 bases. Germline CDR1 SEHNR, CDR2 FQNEAQ (reference sequence). The CDR3 spans 13 residues. Trimming cost V 6 bases and J 5 bases; bases outside gene matches: 4. The CDR3 sequence: CASSRTGDQPQHF. The CDR3, as DNA: TGTGCCAGCAGTCGAACAGGGGATCAGCCCCAGCATTTT.

The chain has TRBV5-1 and TRBJ1-1, with D unresolved. The germline CDR1 and CDR2 sequences are SGHRS and YFSETQ. V was shortened by 3 bases and J by 5 bases, with 8 bases between the two germline ends. The CDR3 consists of 12 residues. The DNA of the CDR3 is TGCGCCAGCAGCTACACCGGGACTGAAGCTTTCTTT. As protein: CASSYTGTEAFF.

The chain employs TRBV29-1 and TRBJ1-1; maybe TRBD1 (5 bases). The CDR3 loop spans 13 amino acids. Trimming took 3 bases from V and 4 from J, leaving 12 bases between them. From germline, CDR1 is SQVTM and CDR2 ANQGSEA. In DNA form, the CDR3 reads TGCAGCGTTGAGGGGGGAGTGGGCACTGAAGCTTTCTTT. This translates into CSVEGGVGTEAFF.

This clone was picked up one time. The chain couples TRBV19 to TRBJ2-7; TRBD1 matches at 10 bases. This CDR3 is 18 amino acids long. Germline V gene lookup returns CDR1 LNHDA and CDR2 SQIVND (reference sequence). J was trimmed by 1 base and V by 4 bases; bases with no gene match: 13. The CDR3 sequence: CASSREHRDRGRSYEQYF. DNA for the CDR3: TGTGCCAGTAGTAGAGAACACCGGGACAGGGGTCGATCCTACGAGCAGTACTTC. The variable domain in full, completed from reference TRBV19 and TRBJ2-7, reads DGGITQSPKYLFRKEGQNVTLSCEQNLNHDAMYWYRQDPGQGLRLIYYSQIVNDFQKGDIAEGYSVSREKKESFPLTVTSAQKNPTAFYLCASSREHRDRGRSYEQYFGPGTRLTVT.

As DNA, the CDR3 is TGTGCCTGGAGTGTAGCTCCAGGCAATCAGCCCCAGCATTTT. It specifies CAWSVAPGNQPQHF. The gene calls are TRBV30 and TRBJ1-5; the D is unclear. Germline V lookup: CDR1 GTSNPN, CDR2 SVGIG (reference sequence). V was cut by 0 bases and J by 2 bases, with 8 bases left in between. This CDR3 region has 14 residues.

Turning to this clone: Other nucleotide sequences in the sample specify the same CDR3. The rearrangement links TRBV19 to TRBJ1-2; the match to TRBD1 covers 7 bases. Germline-derived CDR1 and CDR2 are LNHDA and SQIVND (reference sequence). This CDR3 has 14 amino acids. With V trimmed by 5 bases and J by 2 bases, 5 bases remained unmatched. The CDR3 bases are TGTGCCAGTAGTCCCCAGGGACAGAACTATGGCTACACCTTC. Translation gives CASSPQGQNYGYTF. Combining the CDR3 with reference TRBV19 and TRBJ1-2 gives the whole variable domain DGGITQSPKYLFRKEGQNVTLSCEQNLNHDAMYWYRQDPGQGLRLIYYSQIVNDFQKGDIAEGYSVSREKKESFPLTVTSAQKNPTAFYLCASSPQGQNYGYTFGSGTRLTVV.

This chain links TRBV7-9 with TRBJ2-3; 11 bases are shared with TRBD2. CDR3 length: 15 residues. Looked up from germline, CDR1 is SEHNR and CDR2 is FQNEAQ (reference sequence). Trimming at V came to 5 bases and at J to 4 bases, leaving 5 bases not matched to a gene. DNA of the CDR3: TGTGCCAGCAGCCCTAGCGGGGGGAGGGCAGATACGCAGTATTTT. This gives the protein CASSPSGGRADTQYF.

In its sample, this clone was seen once. This rearrangement joins TRBV5-4 to TRBJ2-2; D is perhaps TRBD1 (5 bases). This CDR3 is 15 amino acids long. V lost 4 bases and J lost 6, with 16 bases in between. Germline V gene data show CDR1 as SGHNT and CDR2 as YYREEE (reference sequence). The CDR3 DNA reads as TGTGCCAGCAGCCTACGGACCGTCAGGGCCGGGGAGCTGTTTTTT. Translating it yields CASSLRTVRAGELFF.

The chain links TRBV5-1 to TRBJ1-4, with TRBD1 as a possible D gene (5 bases). Germline lookup yields CDR1 SGHRS and CDR2 YFSETQ. Trimming left V 4 bases short and J 4 bases short, with 17 bases between. CDR3 length: 16 amino acids. The CDR3 region has the DNA TGCGCCAGCAGCCCTGGACACGGAGGACTTAATGAAAAACTGTTTTTT. Translated, it gives CASSPGHGGLNEKLFF. The full variable domain, its missing parts supplied by reference TRBV5-1 and TRBJ1-4, is KAGVTQTPRYLIKTRGQQVTLSCSPISGHRSVSWYQQTPGQGLQFLFEYFSETQRNKGNFPGRFSGRQFSNSRSEMNVSTLELGDSALYLCASSPGHGGLNEKLFFGSGTQLSVL.

The chain employs TRBV6-1 and TRBJ2-5, with D maybe TRBD2 (6 bases). The CDR3 covers 16 residues. From germline, CDR1 is MNHNS and CDR2 SASEGT. The germline V and J ends were trimmed by 2 bases and 2 bases, with 15 bases remaining between them. The CDR3 spells CASSEWGDPEQETQYF. The DNA for the CDR3 is TGTGCCAGCAGTGAATGGGGGGACCCGGAGCAAGAGACCCAGTACTTC.

The chain has TRBV6-6 and TRBJ1-1; D ambiguous. The germline V and J ends were trimmed by 0 bases and 3 bases, with 8 bases remaining between them. The CDR3 totals 14 residues. Germline V gives CDR1 MNHNY, CDR2 SVGAGI (reference sequence). DNA for the CDR3: TGTGCCAGCAGTTACTCTGGTAGGGACACTGAAGCTTTCTTT. It encodes CASSYSGRDTEAFF.

The rearrangement joins TRBV19 to TRBJ1-1, with a possible D match to TRBD1 (6 bases). V was trimmed by 10 bases and J by 7 bases, leaving 22 bases between them. Germline V CDR1 and CDR2: LNHDA, SQIVND (reference sequence). CDR3 size: 14 residues. The CDR3 loop reads CATLDGGRTGEAFF. In DNA form, the CDR3 reads TGTGCCACACTAGACGGGGGGCGTACTGGTGAAGCTTTCTTT.

The chain is built from TRBV6-5 and TRBJ2-7, with no clear D. The germline V and J ends were trimmed by 2 bases and 5 bases, with 16 bases remaining between them. Germline CDR1 MNHEY, CDR2 SVGAGI. The CDR3 consists of 15 residues. CDR3 bases: TGTGCCAGCAGTTACGGATGGCCCAGTACGAACGAGCAGTACTTC. This sequence encodes CASSYGWPSTNEQYF.

The chain carries TRBV13 and TRBJ1-3; D uncertain. The CDR3 contains 15 residues. Trimming stripped 1 base from V and 0 bases from J, with 7 bases between. The germline V gene has CDR1 PRHDT and CDR2 FYEKMQ (reference sequence). Here the CDR3 DNA reads TGTGCCAGCAGCTTAGATTCAAGCTCTGGAAACACCATATATTTT. Its translation is CASSLDSSSGNTIYF.

The gene calls are TRBV19 and TRBJ2-7; 10 positions match TRBD2. The germline gives CDR1 LNHDA, CDR2 SQIVND (reference sequence). CDR3 size: 14 residues. V lost 8 bases to trimming and J lost 3 bases; unmatched junction nucleotides: 7. The CDR3 sequence is CASGLAGAYYEQYF. DNA of the CDR3: TGTGCCAGTGGGCTAGCGGGGGCCTACTACGAGCAGTACTTC.

The chain is built from TRBV27 and TRBJ2-1, with 8 bases matching TRBD2. Germline V gives CDR1 MNHEY, CDR2 SMNVEV (reference sequence). CDR3 size: 15 residues. Trimming removed 6 bases from V and 8 bases from J; junction bases left unmatched: 12. The CDR3 DNA is TGTGCCAGCAGGAGTAGCGGGGTATGGTTCCATGAGCAGTTCTTC. The encoded protein is CASRSSGVWFHEQFF.

This clone was found once. The chain links TRBV4-1 to TRBJ2-5; no clear D gene. Germline loops: CDR1 MGHRA, CDR2 YSYEKL. Trimming took 0 bases from V and 2 from J, leaving 7 bases between them. This CDR3 has 14 amino acids. CDR3 sequence reads: CASSQDPQQETQYF. As DNA, the CDR3 is TGCGCCAGCAGCCAAGATCCCCAGCAAGAGACCCAGTACTTC.